Below are 9 T cell receptor beta chains sequenced from a single sample in a study of blood T cell repertoires in COVID-19. Here immunoSEQ multiplex PCR was the method, and the copy in TCRdb shows in-frame clones only, minus some. The sample carries 40,000 to 50,000 clones, over 80% recorded once. The sample comprised peripheral blood. The receptors were gathered from a woman of 80 years or more with COVID-19, enrolled during active disease.

V and J are TRBV2 and TRBJ2-2; 8 bases fit TRBD2. CDR1 SNHLY and CDR2 FYNNEI come from the germline V gene. The CDR3 sequence is 15 residues long. The trim removed 6 bases at V and 5 bases at J, leaving 8 bases unmatched. The CDR3, as DNA: TGTGCCAGCAGCCAACTAGCGGAGGGGACCGGGGAGCTGTTTTTT. This sequence encodes CASSQLAEGTGELFF.

The chain links TRBV5-6 to TRBJ2-5; TRBD2 is a possible D gene (5 bases). The germline V and J ends were trimmed by 0 bases and 5 bases, with 14 bases remaining between them. CDR1 is SGHDT and CDR2 is YYEEEE in the germline V gene. The CDR3 length is 15 residues. Here the CDR3 DNA reads TGTGCCAGCAGCTTGGGCACTCGGACGGGGGAGACCCAGTACTTC. It specifies CASSLGTRTGETQYF.

The chain employs TRBV28 and TRBJ1-2; 7 nucleotides line up with TRBD1. This CDR3 comprises 14 residues. CDR1 and CDR2 from the germline V gene are MDHEN and SYDVKM. The trim removed 6 bases at V and 5 bases at J, leaving 9 bases unmatched. The CDR3 loop is CASRDSTGVYGYTF. The CDR3 coding sequence is TGTGCCAGCAGGGACAGCACAGGGGTTTATGGCTACACCTTC.

The V call is TRBV6-5, the J call TRBJ2-2; maybe TRBD1 (6 bases). The CDR3 loop spans 15 amino acids. Germline values: CDR1 MNHEY, CDR2 SVGAGI. V dropped 0 bases and J dropped 4 bases, with 9 bases sitting between them. CDR3 sequence: CASSYSDSGTGELFF. The CDR3 DNA follows: TGTGCCAGCAGTTACTCGGACAGCGGCACCGGGGAGCTGTTTTTT.

The V and J genes are TRBV19 and TRBJ2-7, with 12 positions matching TRBD1. V lost 4 bases, J lost 2 bases, and 3 bases stayed unmatched. From germline, CDR1 is LNHDA and CDR2 SQIVND (reference sequence). The CDR3 totals 15 residues. The CDR3 sequence is CASSRDRGPAYEQYF. DNA for the CDR3: TGTGCCAGTAGTAGGGACAGGGGGCCGGCCTACGAGCAGTACTTC.

The V gene is TRBV5-6, the J gene TRBJ1-2; 7 nucleotides match TRBD1. Trimming cost V 4 bases and J 5 bases; bases outside gene matches: 5. The CDR3 is 13 amino acids. Germline V CDR1 and CDR2: SGHDT, YYEEEE. The CDR3 here is CASSGRQGYGYTF. The CDR3 DNA sequence: TGTGCCAGCAGCGGTCGACAGGGTTATGGCTACACCTTC.

The gene calls are TRBV6-1 and TRBJ2-7; 14 positions match TRBD2. This CDR3 has 17 residues. The V gene's germline CDR1 is MNHNS and CDR2 SASEGT. V shed 3 bases and J 5 bases; nucleotides not matched to a gene: 9. The CDR3 spells CASSDGTSGSRSHEQYF. The CDR3 nucleotides read TGTGCCAGCAGTGACGGGACTAGCGGGAGCCGGTCCCACGAGCAGTACTTC.

In this sample, this clone turned up a few times. The rearrangement joins TRBV9 to TRBJ1-2; TRBD1 matches 9 bases. This CDR3 has 15 residues. J was trimmed by 7 bases and V by 2 bases; bases with no gene match: 9. Germline lookup yields CDR1 SGDLS and CDR2 YYNGEE. The DNA of the CDR3 is TGTGCCAGCAGCGTCCTCGTGGGACAGGGACGTGGCTACACCTTC. Its protein is CASSVLVGQGRGYTF.

This clone is medium-sized within its sample. V usage is TRBV28 and J usage is TRBJ1-5; perhaps TRBD1 as D (6 bases). Between the trimmed V and J ends, which lost 5 bases and 1 base, there was a span of 6 bases. Germline lookup yields CDR1 MDHEN and CDR2 SYDVKM. This CDR3 is built from 13 residues. The CDR3: CASSTGSNQPQHF. For the CDR3, the DNA is TGTGCCAGCAGTACAGGGAGCAATCAGCCCCAGCATTTT.